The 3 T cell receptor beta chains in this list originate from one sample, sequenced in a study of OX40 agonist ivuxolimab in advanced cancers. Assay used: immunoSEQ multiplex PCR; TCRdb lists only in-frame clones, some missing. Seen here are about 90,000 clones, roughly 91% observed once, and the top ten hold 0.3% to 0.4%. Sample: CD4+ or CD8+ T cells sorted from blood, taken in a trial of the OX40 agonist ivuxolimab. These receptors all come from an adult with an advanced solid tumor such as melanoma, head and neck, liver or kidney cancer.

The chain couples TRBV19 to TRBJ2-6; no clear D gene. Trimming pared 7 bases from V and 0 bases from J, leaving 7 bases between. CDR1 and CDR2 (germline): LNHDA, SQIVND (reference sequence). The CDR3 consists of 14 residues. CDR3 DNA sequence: TGTGCCAGTAACAGTAACTCTGGGGCCAACGTCCTGACTTTC. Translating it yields CASNSNSGANVLTF.

The CDR3 loop is CASSLVETQYF. The CDR3 DNA reads as TGTGCCAGCAGCTTAGTTGAGACCCAGTACTTC. This chain joins TRBV7-9 and TRBJ2-5; unclear D gene. This CDR3 has 11 amino acids. Germline values: CDR1 SEHNR, CDR2 FQNEAQ (reference sequence). Trimming removed 1 base from V and 5 bases from J, with 2 bases in between.

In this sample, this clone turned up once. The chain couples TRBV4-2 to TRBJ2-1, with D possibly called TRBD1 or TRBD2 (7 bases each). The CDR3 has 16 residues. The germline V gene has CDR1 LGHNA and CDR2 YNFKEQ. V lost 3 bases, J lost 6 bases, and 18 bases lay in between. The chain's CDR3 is CASSQEGRGRGNEQFF. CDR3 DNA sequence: TGTGCCAGCAGCCAGGAAGGGAGGGGGCGAGGCAATGAGCAGTTCTTC.